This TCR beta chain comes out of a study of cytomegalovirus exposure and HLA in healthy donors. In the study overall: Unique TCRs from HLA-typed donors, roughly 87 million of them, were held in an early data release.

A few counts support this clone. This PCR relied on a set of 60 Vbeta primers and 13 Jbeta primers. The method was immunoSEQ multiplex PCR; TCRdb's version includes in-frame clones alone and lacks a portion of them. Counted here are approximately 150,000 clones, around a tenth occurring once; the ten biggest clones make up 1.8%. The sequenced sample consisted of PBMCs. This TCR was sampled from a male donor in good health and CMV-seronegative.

CDR3 DNA sequence: TGTGCCAGCAGTTACTCTGGCGGGGAGATCACCGGGGAGCTGTTTTTT. Its protein is CASSYSGGEITGELFF. The chain uses TRBV6-5 and TRBJ2-2; possibly TRBD2 for D (6 bases). The CDR3 consists of 16 residues. Germline V CDR1 and CDR2: MNHEY, SVGAGI. V lost 0 bases to trimming and J lost 4 bases, with 12 bases between them.